This TCR beta chain was recovered during a study of blood T cell repertoires in COVID-19. Study-wide context: Sources were T cells, B-cell-depleted T cells, or PBMCs; the material itself was cDNA or gDNA.

Trimming took 1 base from V and 0 from J, leaving 8 bases between them. In germline, CDR1 is KGHDR, CDR2 SFDVKD. The length of the CDR3 is 16 residues. Some clones are missing from TCRdb's copy, which holds only in-frame ones; the method was immunoSEQ multiplex PCR. The sample carries fewer than 45,000 clones, around 80% recorded once. The chain employs TRBV24-1 and TRBJ2-2; D is undetermined. The sequence derives from a man aged 55 to 69 with acute or convalescent COVID-19. The material sequenced was peripheral blood. This chain's CDR3 is CATSDFWAPNTGELFF. In DNA form, the CDR3 reads TGTGCCACCAGTGATTTTTGGGCACCGAACACCGGGGAGCTGTTTTTT.